Here is one T cell receptor (beta chain) with its context. The data derive from a study of blood T cell repertoires in COVID-19. Study-level background: Samples came from the United States, Italy and Spain, spanning acute and convalescent COVID-19. PBMCs, B-cell-depleted T cells, or T cells were the source of the cDNA or gDNA that made up the material.

The CDR3 sequence is 15 residues long. The germline V gene encodes CDR1 LGHDT and CDR2 YNNKEL (reference sequence). Trimming took 4 bases from V and 5 from J; bases not matched to a gene: 10. Original methodology: Amplification with reference gene primers provided the estimates of nucleated cell counts. Assay used: immunoSEQ multiplex PCR; TCRdb lists only in-frame clones, some missing. V and J calls and clone size follow that table, whereas D and trimming were derived from the DNA. The repertoire holds around 140,000 clones, with 60% to 80% as singletons. This chain links TRBV3-1 (or the pseudogene TRBV3-2) with TRBJ2-7; 8 positions match TRBD1. Material: peripheral blood. The clonotype comes from a woman aged 45-60 years with active or convalescent COVID-19. CDR3 amino acids: CASSPRTGNFNEQYF. CDR3 nucleotide sequence: TGTGCCAGCAGCCCACGGACAGGGAATTTCAACGAGCAGTACTTC.